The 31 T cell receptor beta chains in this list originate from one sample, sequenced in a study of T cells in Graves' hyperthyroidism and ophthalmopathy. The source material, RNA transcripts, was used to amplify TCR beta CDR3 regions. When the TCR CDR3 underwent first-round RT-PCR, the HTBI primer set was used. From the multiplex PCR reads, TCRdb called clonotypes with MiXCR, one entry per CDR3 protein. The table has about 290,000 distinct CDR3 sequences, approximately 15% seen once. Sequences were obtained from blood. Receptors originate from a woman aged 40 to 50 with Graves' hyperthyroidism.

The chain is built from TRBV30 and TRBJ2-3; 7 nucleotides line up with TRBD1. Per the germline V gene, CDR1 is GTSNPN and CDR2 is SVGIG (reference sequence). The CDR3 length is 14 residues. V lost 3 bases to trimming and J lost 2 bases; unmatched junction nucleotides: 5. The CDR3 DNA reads TGTGCCTGGAGCCGGGGACAGTACACAGATACGCAGTATTTT. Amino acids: CAWSRGQYTDTQYF. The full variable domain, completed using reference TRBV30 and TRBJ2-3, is SQTIHQWPATLVQPVGSPLSLECTVEGTSNPNLYWYRQAAGRGLQLLFYSVGIGQISSEVPQNLSASRPQDRQFILSSKKLLLSDSGFYLCAWSRGQYTDTQYFGPGTRLTVL.

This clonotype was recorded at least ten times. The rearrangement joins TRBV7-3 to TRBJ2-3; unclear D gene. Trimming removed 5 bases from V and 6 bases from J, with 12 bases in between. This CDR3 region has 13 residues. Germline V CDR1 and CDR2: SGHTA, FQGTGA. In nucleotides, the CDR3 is TGTGCCAGCAGCCCTAATCCGGCGGATACGCAGTATTTT. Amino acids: CASSPNPADTQYF.

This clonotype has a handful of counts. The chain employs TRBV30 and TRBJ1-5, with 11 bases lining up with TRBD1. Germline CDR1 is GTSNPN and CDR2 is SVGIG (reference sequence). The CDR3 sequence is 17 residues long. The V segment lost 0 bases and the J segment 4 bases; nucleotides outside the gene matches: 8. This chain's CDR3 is CAWSVRGGQGENQPQHF. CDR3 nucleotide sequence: TGTGCCTGGAGTGTAAGAGGGGGACAGGGGGAGAATCAGCCCCAGCATTTT.

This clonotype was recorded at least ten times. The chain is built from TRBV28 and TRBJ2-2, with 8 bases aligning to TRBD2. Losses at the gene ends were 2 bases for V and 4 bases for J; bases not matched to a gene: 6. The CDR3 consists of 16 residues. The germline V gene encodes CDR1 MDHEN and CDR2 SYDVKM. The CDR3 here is CASSLTGGPGTGELFF. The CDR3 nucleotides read TGTGCCAGCAGTTTAACGGGAGGGCCAGGCACCGGGGAGCTGTTTTTT.

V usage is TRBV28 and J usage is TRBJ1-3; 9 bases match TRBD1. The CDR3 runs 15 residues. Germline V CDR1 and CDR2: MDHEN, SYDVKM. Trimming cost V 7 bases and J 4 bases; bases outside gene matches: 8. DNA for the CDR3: TGTGCCAGCAACCCAACAGGGGGCCTCGGAAACACCATATATTTT. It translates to CASNPTGGLGNTIYF.

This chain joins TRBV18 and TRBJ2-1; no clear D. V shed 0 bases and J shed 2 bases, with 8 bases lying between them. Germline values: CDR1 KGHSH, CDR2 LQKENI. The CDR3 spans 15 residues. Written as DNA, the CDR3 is TGTGCCAGCTCACCACCAGGCCGTCCCTACAATGAGCAGTTCTTC. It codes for CASSPPGRPYNEQFF.

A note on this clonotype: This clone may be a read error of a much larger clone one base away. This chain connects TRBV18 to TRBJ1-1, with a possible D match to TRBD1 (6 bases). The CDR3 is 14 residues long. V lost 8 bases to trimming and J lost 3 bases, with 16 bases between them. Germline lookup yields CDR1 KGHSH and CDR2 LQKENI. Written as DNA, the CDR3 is TGTGCCAGCCCGCGGACAGAGGGAGACACTGAAGCTTTCTTT. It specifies CASPRTEGDTEAFF. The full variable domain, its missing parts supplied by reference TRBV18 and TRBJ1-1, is NAGVMQNPRHLVRRRGQEARLRCSPMKGHSHVYWYRQLPEEGLKFMVYLQKENIIDESGMPKERFSAEFPKEGPSILRIQQVVRGDSAAYFCASPRTEGDTEAFFGQGTRLTVV.

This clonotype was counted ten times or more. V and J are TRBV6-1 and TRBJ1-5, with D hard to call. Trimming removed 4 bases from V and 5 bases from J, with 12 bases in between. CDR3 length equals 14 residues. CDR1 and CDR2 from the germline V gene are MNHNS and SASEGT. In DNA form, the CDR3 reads TGTGCCAGCAGTGGTGGTGGTATGGATCAGCCCCAGCATTTT. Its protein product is CASSGGGMDQPQHF.

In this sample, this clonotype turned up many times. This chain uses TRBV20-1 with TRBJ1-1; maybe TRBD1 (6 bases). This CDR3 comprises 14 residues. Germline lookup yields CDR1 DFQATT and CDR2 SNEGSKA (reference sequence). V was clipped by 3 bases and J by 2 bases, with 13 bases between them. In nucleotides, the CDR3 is TGCAGTGCTAGTTCCAGGACAGCTAACACTGAAGCTTTCTTT. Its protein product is CSASSRTANTEAFF.

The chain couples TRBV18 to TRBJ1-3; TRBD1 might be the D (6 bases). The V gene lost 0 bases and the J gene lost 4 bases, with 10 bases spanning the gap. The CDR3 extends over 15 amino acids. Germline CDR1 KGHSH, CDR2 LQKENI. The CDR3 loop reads CASSPPGAGGNTIYF. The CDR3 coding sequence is TGTGCCAGCTCACCACCGGGGGCAGGCGGAAACACCATATATTTT.

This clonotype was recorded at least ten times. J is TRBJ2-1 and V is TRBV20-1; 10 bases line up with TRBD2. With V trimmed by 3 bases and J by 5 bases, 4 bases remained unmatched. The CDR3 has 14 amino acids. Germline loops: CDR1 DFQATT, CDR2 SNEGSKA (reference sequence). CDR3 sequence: CSARLTSGDNEQFF. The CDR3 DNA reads TGCAGTGCTAGGCTTACTAGCGGGGACAATGAGCAGTTCTTC.

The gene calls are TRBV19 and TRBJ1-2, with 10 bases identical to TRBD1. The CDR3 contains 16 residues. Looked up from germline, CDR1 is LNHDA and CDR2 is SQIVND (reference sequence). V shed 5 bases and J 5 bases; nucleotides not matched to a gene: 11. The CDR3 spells CASSPGQGLKGYGYTF. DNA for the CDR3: TGTGCCAGTAGTCCGGGACAGGGGCTCAAGGGGTATGGCTACACCTTC.

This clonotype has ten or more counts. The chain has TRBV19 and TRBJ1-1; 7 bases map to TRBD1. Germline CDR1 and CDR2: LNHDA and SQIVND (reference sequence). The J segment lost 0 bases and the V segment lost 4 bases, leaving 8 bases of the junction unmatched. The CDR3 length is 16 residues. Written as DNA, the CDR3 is TGTGCCAGTAGTAAAGCAGCCGGACAGGTGAACACTGAAGCTTTCTTT. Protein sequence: CASSKAAGQVNTEAFF. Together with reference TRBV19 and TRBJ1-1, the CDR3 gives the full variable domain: DGGITQSPKYLFRKEGQNVTLSCEQNLNHDAMYWYRQDPGQGLRLIYYSQIVNDFQKGDIAEGYSVSREKKESFPLTVTSAQKNPTAFYLCASSKAAGQVNTEAFFGQGTRLTVV.

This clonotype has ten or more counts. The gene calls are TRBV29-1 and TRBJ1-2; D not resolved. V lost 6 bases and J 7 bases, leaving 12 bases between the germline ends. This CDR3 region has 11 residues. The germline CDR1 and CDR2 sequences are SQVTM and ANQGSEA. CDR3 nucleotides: TGCAGCGTGGGAGAGTCGGGTGGCTACACCTTC. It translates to CSVGESGGYTF.

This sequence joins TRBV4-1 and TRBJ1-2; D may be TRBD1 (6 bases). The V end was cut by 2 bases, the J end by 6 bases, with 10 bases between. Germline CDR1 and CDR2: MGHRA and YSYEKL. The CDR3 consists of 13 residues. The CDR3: CASSQRWTDGYTF. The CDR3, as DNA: TGCGCCAGCAGCCAAAGATGGACAGATGGCTACACCTTC.

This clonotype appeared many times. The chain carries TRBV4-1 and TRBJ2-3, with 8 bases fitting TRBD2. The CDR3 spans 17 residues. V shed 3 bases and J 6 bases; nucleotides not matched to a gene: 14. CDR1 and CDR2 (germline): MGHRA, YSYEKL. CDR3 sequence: CASSHPTSGSRPDTQYF. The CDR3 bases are TGCGCCAGCAGCCACCCTACTAGCGGCTCCCGTCCGGATACGCAGTATTTT.

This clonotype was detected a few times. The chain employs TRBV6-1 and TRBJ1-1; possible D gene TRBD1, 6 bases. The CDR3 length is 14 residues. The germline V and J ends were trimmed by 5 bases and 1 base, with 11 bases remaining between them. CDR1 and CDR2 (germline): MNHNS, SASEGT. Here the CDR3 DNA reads TGTGCCAGCAGTTGGAACAGGGCGAACACTGAAGCTTTCTTT. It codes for CASSWNRANTEAFF.

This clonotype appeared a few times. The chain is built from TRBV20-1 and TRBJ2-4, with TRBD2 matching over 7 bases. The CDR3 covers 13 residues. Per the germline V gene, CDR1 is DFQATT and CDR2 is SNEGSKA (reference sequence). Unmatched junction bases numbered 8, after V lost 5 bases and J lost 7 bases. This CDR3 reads CSAEGRAGNIQYF. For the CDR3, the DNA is TGCAGTGCTGAGGGGAGGGCGGGGAACATTCAGTACTTC.

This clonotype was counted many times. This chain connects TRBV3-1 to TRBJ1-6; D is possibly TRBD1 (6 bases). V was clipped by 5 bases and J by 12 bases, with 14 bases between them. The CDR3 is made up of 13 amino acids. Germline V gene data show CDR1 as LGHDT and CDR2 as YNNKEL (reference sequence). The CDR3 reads CASSTSRGGPLHF. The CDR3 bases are TGTGCCAGCAGCACCTCTAGAGGGGGACCCCTCCACTTT.

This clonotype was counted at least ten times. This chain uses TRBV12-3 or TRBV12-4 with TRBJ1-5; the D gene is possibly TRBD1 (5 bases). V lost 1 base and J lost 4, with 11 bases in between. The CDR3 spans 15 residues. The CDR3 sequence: CASSLESTANQPQHF. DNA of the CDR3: TGTGCCAGCAGTTTAGAATCGACAGCAAATCAGCCCCAGCATTTT.

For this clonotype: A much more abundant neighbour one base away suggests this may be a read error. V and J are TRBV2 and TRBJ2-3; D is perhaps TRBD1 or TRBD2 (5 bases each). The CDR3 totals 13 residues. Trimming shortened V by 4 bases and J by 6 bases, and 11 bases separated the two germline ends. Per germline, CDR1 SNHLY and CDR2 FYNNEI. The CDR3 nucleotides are TGTGCCAGCAGTGCGGGGCCAGGGGATACGCAGTATTTT. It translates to CASSAGPGDTQYF.

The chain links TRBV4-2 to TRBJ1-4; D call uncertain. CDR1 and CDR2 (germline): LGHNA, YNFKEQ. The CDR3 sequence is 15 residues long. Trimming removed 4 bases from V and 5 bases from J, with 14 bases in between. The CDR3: CASSPPGRSNEKLFF. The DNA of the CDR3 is TGTGCCAGCAGCCCTCCGGGCAGGTCAAATGAAAAACTGTTTTTT.

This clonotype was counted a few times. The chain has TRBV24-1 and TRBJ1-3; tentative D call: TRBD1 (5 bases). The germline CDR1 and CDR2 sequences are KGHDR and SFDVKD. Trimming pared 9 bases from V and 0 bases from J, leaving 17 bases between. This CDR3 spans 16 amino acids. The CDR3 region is CATPRRGTSSGNTIYF. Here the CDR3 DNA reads TGTGCCACCCCCCGAAGAGGGACGAGCTCTGGAAACACCATATATTTT.

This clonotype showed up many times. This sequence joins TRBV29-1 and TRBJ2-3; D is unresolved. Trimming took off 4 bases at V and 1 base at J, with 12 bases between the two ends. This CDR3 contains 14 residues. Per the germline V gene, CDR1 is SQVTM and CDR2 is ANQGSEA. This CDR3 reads CSVGEAGGTDTQYF. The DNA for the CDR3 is TGCAGCGTTGGTGAGGCAGGCGGCACAGATACGCAGTATTTT.

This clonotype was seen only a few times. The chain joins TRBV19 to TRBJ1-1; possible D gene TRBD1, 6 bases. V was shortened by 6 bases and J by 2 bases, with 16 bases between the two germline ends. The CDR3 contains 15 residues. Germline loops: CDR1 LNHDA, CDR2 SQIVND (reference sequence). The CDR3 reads CASRHGGRVNTEAFF. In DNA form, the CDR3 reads TGTGCCAGTAGGCATGGGGGCAGGGTAAACACTGAAGCTTTCTTT.

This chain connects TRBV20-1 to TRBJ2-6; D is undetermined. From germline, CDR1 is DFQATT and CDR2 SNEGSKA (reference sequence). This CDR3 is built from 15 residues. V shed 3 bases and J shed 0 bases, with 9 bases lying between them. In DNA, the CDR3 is TGCAGTGCTAGGGACGCCGTCTCTGGGGCCAACGTCCTGACTTTC. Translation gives CSARDAVSGANVLTF.

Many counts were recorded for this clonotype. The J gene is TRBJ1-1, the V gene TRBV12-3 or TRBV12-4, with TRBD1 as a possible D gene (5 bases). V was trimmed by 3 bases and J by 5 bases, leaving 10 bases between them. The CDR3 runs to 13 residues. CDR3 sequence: CASSFQGTTEAFF. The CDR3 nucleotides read TGTGCCAGCAGTTTTCAGGGCACGACTGAAGCTTTCTTT.

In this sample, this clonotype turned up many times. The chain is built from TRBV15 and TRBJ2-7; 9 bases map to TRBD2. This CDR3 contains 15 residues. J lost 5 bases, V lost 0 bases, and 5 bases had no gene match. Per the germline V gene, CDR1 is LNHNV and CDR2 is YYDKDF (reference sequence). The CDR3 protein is CATSREVAGDHEQYF. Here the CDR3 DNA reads TGTGCCACCAGCAGAGAGGTAGCGGGAGACCACGAGCAGTACTTC.

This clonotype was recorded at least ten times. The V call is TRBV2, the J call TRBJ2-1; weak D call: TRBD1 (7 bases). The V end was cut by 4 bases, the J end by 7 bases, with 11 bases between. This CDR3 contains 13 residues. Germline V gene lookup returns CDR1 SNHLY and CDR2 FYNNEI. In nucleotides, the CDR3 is TGTGCCAGCAGTGCACCAGGGGGGAATGAGCAGTTCTTC. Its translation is CASSAPGGNEQFF. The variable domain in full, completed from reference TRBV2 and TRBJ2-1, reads EPEVTQTPSHQVTQMGQEVILRCVPISNHLYFYWYRQILGQKVEFLVSFYNNEISEKSEIFDDQFSVERPDGSNFTLKIRSTKLEDSAMYFCASSAPGGNEQFFGPGTRLTVL.

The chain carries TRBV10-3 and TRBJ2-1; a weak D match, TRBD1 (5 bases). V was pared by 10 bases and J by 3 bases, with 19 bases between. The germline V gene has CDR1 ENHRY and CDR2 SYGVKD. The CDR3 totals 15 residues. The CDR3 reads CATQPPDTHYNEQFF. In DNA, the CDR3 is TGTGCCACCCAGCCCCCGGACACTCACTACAATGAGCAGTTCTTC.

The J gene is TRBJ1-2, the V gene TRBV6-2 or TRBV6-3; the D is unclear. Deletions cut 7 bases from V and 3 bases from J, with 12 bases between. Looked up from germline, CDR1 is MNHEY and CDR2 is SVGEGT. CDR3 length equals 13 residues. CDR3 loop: CASTENLDYGYTF. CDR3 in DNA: TGTGCCAGCACCGAAAACTTAGACTATGGCTACACCTTC.